This T cell receptor (beta chain) came from a study of regulatory and conventional T cells in RAG deficiency. Measured with immunoSEQ multiplex PCR; TCRdb has only the in-frame clones, and not every one. The sample lists approximately 22,000 clones; approximately 96% were seen once. Blood CD4+ CD25-low CD127-high conventional T cells supplied the genomic DNA template. The V gene end was trimmed by 7 bases and the J gene end by 2 bases; junction bases not matched to a gene: 5. CDR1 is SNHLY, CDR2 FYNNEI, per germline. The CDR3 has 15 amino acids. These same data were also listed under a study on regulatory T cells. Per that study: Amplification used 52 TRBV primers and 13 TRBJ primers.

The chain uses TRBV2 and TRBJ1-4, with 9 bases that match TRBD1. The sample was CD25- CD4+ T cells sorted from blood. This clonotype originated in a human donor in good health. The CDR3 nucleotides read TGTGCCAGCACCGGGACAGGGTTGACTAATGAAAAACTGTTTTTT. This codes for CASTGTGLTNEKLFF.